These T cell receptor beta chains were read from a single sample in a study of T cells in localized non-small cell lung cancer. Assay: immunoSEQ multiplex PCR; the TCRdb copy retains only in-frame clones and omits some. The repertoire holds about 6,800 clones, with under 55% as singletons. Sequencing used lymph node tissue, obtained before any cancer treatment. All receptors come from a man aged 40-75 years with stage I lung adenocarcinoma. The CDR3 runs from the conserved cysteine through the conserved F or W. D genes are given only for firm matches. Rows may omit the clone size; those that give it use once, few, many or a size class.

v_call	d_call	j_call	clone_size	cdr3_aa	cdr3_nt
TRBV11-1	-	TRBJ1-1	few	CASSLALGQGRSTEAFF	TGTGCCAGCAGCTTGGCACTCGGGCAGGGGAGAAGCACTGAAGCTTTCTTT
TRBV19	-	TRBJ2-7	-	CASSTRRDARGNEQYF	TGTGCCAGTAGTACCCGACGGGACGCCCGAGGCAACGAGCAGTACTTC
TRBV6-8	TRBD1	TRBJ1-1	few	CASTDGDSPEAFF	TGTGCCAGCACCGACGGGGACAGTCCTGAAGCTTTCTTT
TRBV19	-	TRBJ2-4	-	CASSPQGGNIQYF	TGTGCCAGTAGTCCTCAGGGGGGGAACATTCAGTACTTC
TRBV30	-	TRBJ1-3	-	CAWSVTRGNTIYF	TGTGCCTGGAGTGTAACCCGTGGAAACACCATATATTTT
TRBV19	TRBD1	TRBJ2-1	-	CASSIEGQGASEQFF	TGTGCCAGTAGTATAGAAGGGCAGGGGGCGAGTGAGCAGTTCTTC
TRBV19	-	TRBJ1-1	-	CASSKSRATEAFF	TGTGCCAGTAGTAAAAGCAGGGCCACTGAAGCTTTCTTT
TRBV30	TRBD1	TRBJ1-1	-	CACNLGGPEAFF	TGTGCCTGCAATTTAGGGGGCCCTGAAGCTTTCTTT
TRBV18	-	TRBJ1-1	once	CASSPFGGAETEAFF	TGTGCCAGCTCACCGTTCGGAGGGGCAGAGACTGAAGCTTTCTTT
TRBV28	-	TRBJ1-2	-	CASSLPGRALLGYTF	TGTGCCAGCAGTTTACCGGGCAGGGCGCTTCTTGGCTACACCTTC
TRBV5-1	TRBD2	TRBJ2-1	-	CASGLSLAGYNEQFF	TGCGCCAGCGGCTTGTCCCTAGCGGGCTACAATGAGCAGTTCTTC
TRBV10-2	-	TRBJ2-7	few	CATHPRGPTYEQYF	TGCGCCACCCACCCCCGGGGGCCAACCTACGAGCAGTACTTC
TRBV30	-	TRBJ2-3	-	CAWSAGLASDTQYF	TGTGCCTGGAGTGCGGGACTTGCATCAGATACGCAGTATTTT
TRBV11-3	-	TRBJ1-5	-	CASSLVAQVTRTQHF	TGTGCCAGCAGCTTAGTGGCACAGGTTACGAGGACCCAGCATTTT
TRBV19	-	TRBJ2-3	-	CASSLGQESTDTQYF	TGTGCCAGTAGTCTGGGACAAGAAAGCACAGATACGCAGTATTTT
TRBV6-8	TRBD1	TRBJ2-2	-	CASSPDRGNTGELFF	TGTGCCAGCAGTCCCGACAGGGGCAACACCGGGGAGCTGTTTTTT